These 27 T cell receptor beta chains share one sample of origin, sequenced in a study of cytomegalovirus exposure and HLA in healthy donors. Use of 60 Vbeta and 13 Jbeta primers characterized the PCR. Clones were sequenced by immunoSEQ multiplex PCR, and TCRdb holds only the in-frame ones, with some missing. The data hold some 170,000 clones, with around four fifths observed a single time. The sequencing sample was made of PBMCs. The source is a man aged 18-30 years in good health and CMV-seropositive.

A note on this clone: Other nucleotide sequences from this sample produce the same CDR3. The V gene is TRBV27, the J gene TRBJ2-7; the D is unclear. With 3 bases removed from V and 3 bases from J, the gap between germline ends came to 9 bases. In germline, CDR1 is MNHEY, CDR2 SMNVEV (reference sequence). This CDR3 region has 13 residues. CDR3 in amino acids: CASSLGLFYEQYF. The CDR3, as DNA: TGTGCCAGCAGTTTGGGCCTTTTCTACGAGCAGTACTTC.

V and J are TRBV27 and TRBJ1-1, with D possibly TRBD1 on 6 matching bases. Germline loops: CDR1 MNHEY, CDR2 SMNVEV (reference sequence). The CDR3 runs to 14 residues. V was clipped by 3 bases and J by 1 base, with 9 bases between them. The CDR3 region has the DNA TGTGCCAGCAGTTTCACAGGGCCGAACACTGAAGCTTTCTTT. This codes for CASSFTGPNTEAFF.

This chain joins TRBV4-1 and TRBJ1-3; D is unclear. V dropped 0 bases and J dropped 3 bases, with 15 bases sitting between them. The V gene's germline CDR1 is MGHRA and CDR2 YSYEKL. The CDR3 consists of 17 residues. The CDR3 nucleotides read TGCGCCAGCAGCCAAGATCTAGTCAGCATCCTTGGAAACACCATATATTTT. As protein: CASSQDLVSILGNTIYF.

This sequence joins TRBV7-8 and TRBJ1-2; 7 nucleotides align to TRBD1. The CDR3 loop spans 17 amino acids. V was clipped by 8 bases and J by 3 bases; unmatched bases: 18. The germline gives CDR1 SGHVS, CDR2 FQNEAQ. The CDR3 loop reads CASGGSKGQTLYYGYTF. As DNA, the CDR3 is TGTGCCAGCGGGGGGAGCAAGGGACAGACCCTTTACTATGGCTACACCTTC.

The chain uses TRBV23-1 and TRBJ1-2, with 10 bases matching TRBD1. TRBV23-1 is marked as an open reading frame, function uncertain. The CDR3 extends over 20 amino acids. With 4 bases clipped from V and 0 bases from J, the junction kept 17 bases outside the gene matches. For the CDR3, the DNA is TGCGCCAGCAGTCCCCAACCGCGGGGACAGGGGCAGACAGCTAACTATGGCTACACCTTC. Residues: CASSPQPRGQGQTANYGYTF.

The rearrangement uses TRBV5-1 and TRBJ2-2, with TRBD1 matching 9 bases. The CDR3 consists of 16 residues. Germline CDR1 SGHRS, CDR2 YFSETQ. After removal of 6 bases from V and 6 bases from J, the junction contained 12 bases not matched to a gene. The CDR3 coding sequence is TGCGCCAGCACAGTCAAGGGGACAGGGAGCGCCGGGGAGCTGTTTTTT. It is translated as CASTVKGTGSAGELFF.

This clone was counted between two and nine times. The chain joins TRBV6-6 to TRBJ2-3, with D unclear. V lost 8 bases to trimming and J lost 4 bases, with 7 bases between them. The germline V gene encodes CDR1 MNHNY and CDR2 SVGAGI (reference sequence). The CDR3 extends over 11 amino acids. The CDR3 DNA follows: TGTGCCAGCGCCACGGCAGATACGCAGTATTTT. Translating gives CASATADTQYF.

CDR3 region: CASSIRQGVNTEAFF. DNA of the CDR3: TGTGCCAGTAGTATACGACAGGGCGTGAACACTGAAGCTTTCTTT. This chain joins TRBV19 and TRBJ1-1, with TRBD1 matching over 7 bases. The CDR3 loop spans 15 amino acids. Trimming at V came to 2 bases and at J to 0 bases, leaving 3 bases not matched to a gene. Germline CDR1 reads LNHDA; CDR2 reads SQIVND (reference sequence).

Remarks on this clone: The missing conserved phenylalanine or tryptophan at the end of this CDR3 makes a read error likely. The chain uses TRBV10-2 and TRBJ1-6; 8 nucleotides line up with TRBD1. The CDR3 is 16 residues long. CDR1 and CDR2 from the germline V gene are WSHSY and SAAADI. Losses at the gene ends were 4 bases for V and 10 bases for J; bases not matched to a gene: 12. The CDR3 loop reads CASSVSIGTGFSPLHL. The CDR3 DNA reads as TGCGCCAGCAGTGTATCAATCGGGACAGGATTCTCACCCCTCCACCTT.

The chain's CDR3 is CASSLGTVPDQPQHF. CDR3 bases: TGTGCCAGCAGCTTAGGAACGGTCCCCGATCAGCCCCAGCATTTT. The chain couples TRBV7-8 to TRBJ1-5; no clear D gene. This CDR3 contains 15 residues. Germline lookup yields CDR1 SGHVS and CDR2 FQNEAQ. The V end lost 1 base, the J end lost 5 bases, and 12 bases lay between the germline ends.

The rearrangement links TRBV28 to TRBJ2-1, with TRBD2 matching 12 bases. The CDR3 consists of 17 residues. In germline, CDR1 is MDHEN, CDR2 SYDVKM. V lost 2 bases to trimming and J lost 4 bases; unmatched junction nucleotides: 6. The CDR3 sequence is CASSLTTSGSSYNEQFF. The DNA of the CDR3 is TGTGCCAGCAGTTTAACGACTAGCGGGAGTTCTTACAATGAGCAGTTCTTC.

The CDR3 loop is CASSYQGIVYEQYF. CDR3 DNA sequence: TGTGCCAGCAGTTACCAGGGGATTGTCTACGAGCAGTACTTC. The chain joins TRBV6-5 to TRBJ2-7, with D maybe TRBD1 (6 bases). This CDR3 is built from 14 residues. In germline, CDR1 is MNHEY, CDR2 SVGAGI. Trimming took 2 bases from V and 3 from J, leaving 11 bases between them.

The V and J genes are TRBV4-1 and TRBJ2-7; perhaps TRBD1 as D (5 bases). Germline CDR1 reads MGHRA; CDR2 reads YSYEKL. V lost 1 base and J lost 1, with 5 bases in between. CDR3 length: 13 residues. DNA of the CDR3: TGCGCCAGCAGCCAAGCAGGGTCCTACGAGCAGTACTTC. It is translated as CASSQAGSYEQYF.

The J gene is TRBJ2-7, the V gene TRBV10-1, with unresolved D. The CDR3 is 13 residues long. The germline V and J ends were trimmed by 2 bases and 2 bases, with 7 bases remaining between them. Looked up from germline, CDR1 is WNHNN and CDR2 is SYGVQD (reference sequence). CDR3 protein: CASSEVSAYEQYF. In DNA form, the CDR3 reads TGCGCCAGCAGTGAGGTCTCCGCCTACGAGCAGTACTTC.

The chain employs TRBV6-6 and TRBJ1-1, with TRBD1 identical over 10 bases. V was clipped by 2 bases and J by 7 bases; unmatched bases: 4. Germline V gene lookup returns CDR1 MNHNY and CDR2 SVGAGI (reference sequence). The CDR3 has 14 residues. CDR3 bases: TGTGCCAGCAGTTACCTGACAGGGGGCGTTGAAGCTTTCTTT. Its protein product is CASSYLTGGVEAFF.

The chain uses TRBV19 and TRBJ2-6; 9 bases agree with TRBD1. V gave up 4 bases and J gave up 9 bases; unmatched junction bases: 13. Germline CDR1 reads LNHDA; CDR2 reads SQIVND (reference sequence). The CDR3 sequence is 17 residues long. CDR3 residues: CASSTHRDRVAVNVLTF. CDR3 sequence (DNA): TGTGCCAGTAGTACCCACCGGGACAGGGTAGCGGTCAACGTCCTGACTTTC.

This clone was seen only a few times. The J gene is TRBJ2-1, the V gene TRBV11-1; tentative D call: TRBD2 (7 bases). Trimming took 1 base from V and 10 from J, leaving 20 bases between them. Germline V CDR1 and CDR2: SGHAT, FQDESV (reference sequence). This CDR3 is 16 amino acids long. CDR3 amino acids: CASSLGVTGQRGEQFF. Here the CDR3 DNA reads TGTGCCAGCAGCTTAGGAGTGACCGGACAGCGGGGCGAGCAGTTCTTC.

The gene calls are TRBV6-5 and TRBJ2-5; maybe TRBD2 (5 bases). Deletions cut 5 bases from V and 4 bases from J, with 8 bases between. The CDR3 covers 12 residues. Per germline, CDR1 MNHEY and CDR2 SVGAGI. CDR3 in DNA: TGTGCCAGCAGTCTCGAGGGAGAGACCCAGTACTTC. Encoded protein: CASSLEGETQYF.

The chain's CDR3 is CAIWGGPGNQPQHF. Here the CDR3 DNA reads TGTGCCATCTGGGGGGGACCGGGCAATCAGCCCCAGCATTTT. The chain joins TRBV10-3 to TRBJ1-5; D possibly corresponds to TRBD1 (5 bases). CDR1 ENHRY and CDR2 SYGVKD come from the germline V gene. Trimming shortened V by 8 bases and J by 2 bases, and 13 bases separated the two germline ends. The CDR3 loop spans 14 amino acids.

The sample holds a few counts of this clone. V is TRBV6-5 and J is TRBJ2-7; perhaps TRBD2 as D (7 bases). Germline CDR1 is MNHEY and CDR2 is SVGAGI. CDR3 length: 15 residues. The V end was cut by 2 bases, the J end by 4 bases, with 15 bases between. The CDR3 DNA reads TGTGCCAGCAGTTACGACGGTGGGGGGGCGTACGAGCAGTACTTC. Amino acid sequence: CASSYDGGGAYEQYF.

The rearrangement links TRBV28 to TRBJ2-7; TRBD2 aligns across 7 bases. This CDR3 comprises 17 residues. Germline V gene lookup returns CDR1 MDHEN and CDR2 SYDVKM. V lost 1 base to trimming and J lost 0 bases; unmatched junction nucleotides: 9. For the CDR3, the DNA is TGTGCCAGCAGTTTATCGGTGGGCGGGAGCCTCTCCTACGAGCAGTACTTC. This codes for CASSLSVGGSLSYEQYF.

The chain joins TRBV28 to TRBJ2-7; TRBD2 agrees at 7 bases. V shed 7 bases, J shed 2 bases, and the junction held 17 bases outside the gene matches. The germline V gene has CDR1 MDHEN and CDR2 SYDVKM. This CDR3 spans 17 amino acids. CDR3 loop: CASNTLQRGAGPYEQYF. CDR3 DNA: TGTGCCAGCAACACCCTCCAGCGGGGTGCTGGACCCTACGAGCAGTACTTC.

The chain has TRBV29-1 and TRBJ2-2, with TRBD2 as a possible D gene (5 bases). This CDR3 comprises 13 residues. V dropped 7 bases and J dropped 5 bases, with 14 bases sitting between them. Per the germline V gene, CDR1 is SQVTM and CDR2 is ANQGSEA. The CDR3 loop reads CSAQPRGTGELFF. The CDR3 DNA reads as TGCAGCGCCCAACCCCGGGGAACCGGGGAGCTGTTTTTT.

The table lists this clone with a count of one. V is TRBV5-6 and J is TRBJ2-5; a possible D gene is TRBD1 (6 bases). Trimming removed 3 bases from V and 0 bases from J, with 15 bases in between. The germline gives CDR1 SGHDT, CDR2 YYEEEE. The CDR3 is 16 residues long. The CDR3 DNA is TGTGCCAGCAGCTCACAGGGATTGGGGTACCAAGAGACCCAGTACTTC. Its protein product is CASSSQGLGYQETQYF.

CDR3 in amino acids: CASSGTGGHEQYF. The CDR3 bases are TGTGCCAGCAGTGGGACAGGGGGACACGAGCAGTACTTC. The rearrangement links TRBV2 to TRBJ2-7, with 10 nucleotides matching TRBD1. V lost 4 bases and J lost 5; bases outside the gene matches: 2. There are 13 residues in the CDR3. The V gene's germline CDR1 is SNHLY and CDR2 FYNNEI.

A few counts support this clone. J is TRBJ2-5 and V is TRBV18, with D possibly TRBD2 on 6 matching bases. CDR1 and CDR2 from the germline V gene are KGHSH and LQKENI. V was clipped by 3 bases and J by 3 bases, with 17 bases between them. This CDR3 contains 16 residues. DNA for the CDR3: TGTGCCAGCTCACCTCGGGAGCGAGCAAAAGAAGAGACCCAGTACTTC. It translates to CASSPRERAKEETQYF.

The chain uses TRBV5-4 and TRBJ2-2; 8 bases agree with TRBD2. The length of the CDR3 is 16 residues. The germline gives CDR1 SGHNT, CDR2 YYREEE (reference sequence). V was pared by 4 bases and J by 4 bases, with 9 bases of the junction left unmatched. The DNA for the CDR3 is TGTGCCAGCAGCATCCTCCGGGGGGGCGGCACCGGGGAGCTGTTTTTT. Amino acid sequence: CASSILRGGGTGELFF.